This entry lists 17 T cell receptor beta chains sequenced from one sample in a study of T-cell reconstitution after alpha-beta-depleted transplantation in children. The TCRbeta library was prepared with unique molecular identifiers. TCRdb fed the PCR reads into MiXCR, producing one record per CDR3 protein. The data contain 440,000 or so distinct CDR3 sequences, 9.5% to 13% of them singletons. The material was PBMCs from the stem cell graft donor, obtained from the stem cell graft. These receptors came from a human donor who donated a stem cell graft to a child with acute myeloid leukemia.

This clonotype was detected a few times. The J gene is TRBJ2-7, the V gene TRBV9; D gene unclear. Germline loops: CDR1 SGDLS, CDR2 YYNGEE. Trimming left V 1 base short and J 5 bases short, with 16 bases between. CDR3 length: 15 residues. For the CDR3, the DNA is TGTGCCAGCAGCGTATCTCCGGATAGCTACAACGAGCAGTACTTC. It codes for CASSVSPDSYNEQYF.

This clonotype was counted many times. The V and J genes are TRBV10-3 and TRBJ2-5; 7 bases fit TRBD1. Germline CDR1 reads ENHRY; CDR2 reads SYGVKD. The CDR3 loop spans 15 amino acids. V lost 3 bases to trimming and J lost 4 bases; unmatched junction nucleotides: 8. The CDR3 here is CAISDTDRALETQYF. CDR3 nucleotide sequence: TGTGCCATCAGTGACACTGACAGGGCCTTAGAGACCCAGTACTTC.

V and J are TRBV9 and TRBJ2-3, with 14 bases lining up with TRBD2. Per the germline V gene, CDR1 is SGDLS and CDR2 is YYNGEE. This CDR3 is 15 amino acids long. Germline trimming cut 3 bases from V and 10 bases from J; bases unmatched to any gene: 7. The CDR3 reads CASSATSGGVEAQYF. In DNA, the CDR3 is TGTGCCAGCAGCGCGACTAGCGGGGGGGTCGAGGCGCAGTATTTT.

The table lists this clonotype with many counts. V usage is TRBV5-1 and J usage is TRBJ2-1, with D possibly being TRBD2 (5 bases). V gave up 1 base and J gave up 6 bases, with 8 bases separating them. From germline, CDR1 is SGHRS and CDR2 YFSETQ. CDR3 length: 13 residues. The CDR3 loop is CASSLFGGNEQFF. CDR3 bases: TGCGCCAGCAGCTTGTTTGGAGGCAATGAGCAGTTCTTC.

The table lists this clonotype with a few counts. The V and J genes are TRBV9 and TRBJ2-5, with TRBD2 matching 9 bases. This CDR3 has 21 residues. Unmatched junction bases numbered 20, after V lost 2 bases and J lost 0 bases. Germline V gene lookup returns CDR1 SGDLS and CDR2 YYNGEE. The CDR3 here is CASSVPFTFLAGEPYQETQYF. DNA of the CDR3: TGTGCCAGCAGCGTCCCTTTCACCTTCTTAGCGGGGGAACCCTACCAAGAGACCCAGTACTTC.

This clonotype was picked up a small number of times. The chain recombines TRBV7-9 with TRBJ1-5, with D perhaps matching TRBD1 (5 bases). Trimming removed 7 bases from V and 4 bases from J, with 14 bases in between. Germline values: CDR1 SEHNR, CDR2 FQNEAQ (reference sequence). This CDR3 has 14 amino acids. The CDR3 bases are TGTGCCAGCACCATCGGGACGGGAAATCAGCCCCAGCATTTT. Protein sequence: CASTIGTGNQPQHF.

This clonotype appeared a few times. CDR3 DNA sequence: TGTGCCAGCAGCTTAGTTCGGGGGGGAGGTTCCTACGAGCAGTACTTC. Translated: CASSLVRGGGSYEQYF. The gene calls are TRBV7-8 and TRBJ2-7; 8 bases align to TRBD2. The CDR3 spans 16 residues. Germline V gene data show CDR1 as SGHVS and CDR2 as FQNEAQ. V gave up 1 base and J gave up 1 base; unmatched junction bases: 6.

As to this clonotype: A junction boundary mismatches the germline segment, possibly from a read error. The genes are TRBV25-1 and TRBJ2-1; D is ambiguous. The CDR3 length is 17 residues. Germline V gene lookup returns CDR1 MGHDK and CDR2 SYGVNS. CDR3 DNA: TGTGCCAGCAGTGAAGGAGTTGGGAACCGGTTCTACGATGAGCAGTTCTTC. Residues: CASSEGVGNRFYDEQFF. The whole variable domain, filled in from reference TRBV25-1 and TRBJ2-1, reads EADIYQTPRYLVIGTGKKITLECSQTMGHDKMYWYQQDPGMELHLIHYSYGVNSTEKGDLSSESTVSRIRTEHFPLTLESARPSHTSQYLCASSEGVGNRFYDEQFFGPGTRLTVL.

This clonotype was seen repeatedly, ten times or more. The chain is built from TRBV20-1 and TRBJ2-1; 8 nucleotides align to TRBD2. Germline CDR1 and CDR2: DFQATT and SNEGSKA (reference sequence). The V segment lost 0 bases and the J segment 2 bases; nucleotides outside the gene matches: 3. The CDR3 is 15 residues long. CDR3 sequence reads: CSAREGLGTYNEQFF. CDR3 nucleotide sequence: TGCAGTGCTAGAGAGGGACTAGGGACCTACAATGAGCAGTTCTTC.

The sample holds many counts of this clonotype. The V call is TRBV7-2, the J call TRBJ2-5, with TRBD2 matching 8 bases. CDR3 length: 16 residues. The ends lost 1 base at V and 2 bases at J; junction bases unmatched: 6. Germline loops: CDR1 SGHTA, CDR2 FQGNSA. The CDR3: CASSLGYAGGQETQYF. CDR3 nucleotides: TGTGCCAGCAGCTTAGGTTACGCGGGGGGTCAAGAGACCCAGTACTTC.

In this sample, this clonotype turned up a few times. The chain couples TRBV10-3 to TRBJ2-1, with 10 positions matching TRBD2. Germline V lookup: CDR1 ENHRY, CDR2 SYGVKD. The CDR3 runs 17 residues. The J segment lost 8 bases and the V segment lost 1 base, leaving 11 bases of the junction unmatched. DNA for the CDR3: TGTGCCATCAGTGAGTTTCTCCCGGGACTAGCGAACGATGAGCAGTTCTTC. It translates to CAISEFLPGLANDEQFF.

This sequence joins TRBV5-8 and TRBJ2-1; no clear D gene. The germline gives CDR1 SGHTS, CDR2 YDEGEE. The CDR3 has 13 residues. The V gene lost 0 bases and the J gene lost 9 bases, with 10 bases spanning the gap. The CDR3 DNA reads as TGTGCCAGCAGCTTGGCCGATGGGTCTGAGCAGTTCTTC. This gives the protein CASSLADGSEQFF.

This clonotype was counted ten times or more. V and J are TRBV10-3 and TRBJ2-5; a weak D match, TRBD1 (5 bases). The CDR3 extends over 14 amino acids. V was shortened by 8 bases and J by 0 bases, with 13 bases between the two germline ends. Germline V gene sequence: CDR1 ENHRY, CDR2 SYGVKD. The CDR3 spells CAIGSGKDQETQYF. The CDR3 DNA is TGTGCCATCGGTTCAGGGAAAGACCAAGAGACCCAGTACTTC.

This clonotype was picked up many times. CDR3: CASSLRDTDTEAFF. The DNA of the CDR3 is TGTGCCAGCAGCCTCCGGGACACAGACACTGAAGCTTTCTTT. This rearrangement joins TRBV7-9 to TRBJ1-1; a possible D gene is TRBD1 (6 bases). CDR3 length: 14 amino acids. Germline CDR1 and CDR2: SEHNR and FQNEAQ (reference sequence). Trimming removed 5 bases at V and 3 bases at J, with 13 bases between.

The chain is built from TRBV7-2 and TRBJ1-1; no firm D call. The CDR3 totals 15 residues. V was clipped by 6 bases and J by 5 bases, with 19 bases between them. Germline V gives CDR1 SGHTA, CDR2 FQGNSA. CDR3 coding DNA: TGTGCCAGCAGTTGGCCGGGCCGGGGAGTGACTGAAGCTTTCTTT. Encoded protein: CASSWPGRGVTEAFF.

This clonotype was picked up a small number of times. This chain uses TRBV7-2 with TRBJ2-1; the D gene could be TRBD1 or TRBD2 (5 bases each). V shed 5 bases and J shed 6 bases, with 17 bases lying between them. Looked up from germline, CDR1 is SGHTA and CDR2 is FQGNSA. The CDR3 is made up of 15 amino acids. CDR3: CASSPPGPKPNEQFF. The CDR3 DNA reads TGTGCCAGCAGCCCCCCGGGGCCTAAACCCAATGAGCAGTTCTTC.

The rearrangement links TRBV20-1 to TRBJ2-1; D is perhaps TRBD2 (6 bases). Per germline, CDR1 DFQATT and CDR2 SNEGSKA (reference sequence). CDR3 length: 15 amino acids. With 3 bases removed from V and 4 bases from J, the gap between germline ends came to 16 bases. The chain's CDR3 is CSASSRERSYNEQFF. In DNA, the CDR3 is TGCAGTGCTAGTTCACGGGAGCGCTCGTACAATGAGCAGTTCTTC.